These 23 T cell receptor beta chains came from one sample sequenced in a study of blood T cell repertoires in COVID-19. Some clones are missing from TCRdb's copy, which holds only in-frame ones; the method was immunoSEQ multiplex PCR. The profile shows 30,000 or so clones, 85% of them singletons. What was sequenced was peripheral blood. The receptors stem from a man older than 75 with active COVID-19.

This clone was seen only once. The CDR3 reads CASSLGRGKTQYF. The CDR3 coding sequence is TGTGCCAGCAGCTTAGGCAGGGGGAAGACCCAGTACTTC. This chain joins TRBV7-9 and TRBJ2-5; 7 bases match TRBD1. The germline V gene encodes CDR1 SEHNR and CDR2 FQNEAQ (reference sequence). V lost 1 base and J lost 6; bases outside the gene matches: 2. The CDR3 has 13 residues.

The CDR3 sequence is CASSYRGLSGNTIYF. CDR3 sequence (DNA): TGTGCCAGCAGTTACCGCGGCCTTTCTGGAAACACCATATATTTT. V and J are TRBV6-5 and TRBJ1-3; D gene ambiguous. This CDR3 is built from 15 residues. With 2 bases removed from V and 1 base from J, the gap between germline ends came to 9 bases. Germline CDR1 reads MNHEY; CDR2 reads SVGAGI.

This clone has just a few counts. The chain is built from TRBV5-1 and TRBJ2-3, with 9 bases aligning to TRBD2. The CDR3 length is 16 residues. Per germline, CDR1 SGHRS and CDR2 YFSETQ. V was clipped by 4 bases and J by 0 bases; unmatched bases: 6. CDR3 sequence reads: CASSPPSGESTDTQYF. In DNA, the CDR3 is TGCGCCAGCAGCCCCCCTAGCGGGGAAAGCACAGATACGCAGTATTTT.

V is TRBV6-1 and J is TRBJ1-5; no firm D call. V was shortened by 3 bases and J by 0 bases, with 12 bases between the two germline ends. This CDR3 contains 16 residues. The germline V gene has CDR1 MNHNS and CDR2 SASEGT. CDR3 nucleotide sequence: TGTGCCAGCAGTGATAGTTCACCCTATAGCAATCAGCCCCAGCATTTT. Encoded protein: CASSDSSPYSNQPQHF.

The chain combines TRBV7-8 with TRBJ1-2, with a weak D call TRBD1 (6 bases). The germline CDR1 and CDR2 sequences are SGHVS and FQNEAQ. The CDR3 totals 15 residues. V lost 4 bases, J lost 4 bases, and 16 bases lay in between. CDR3 sequence reads: CASSSRTAGTYGYTF. CDR3 coding DNA: TGTGCCAGCAGCTCAAGGACAGCGGGGACCTATGGCTACACCTTC.

This chain connects TRBV9 to TRBJ2-1, with a weak D call TRBD2 (5 bases). Germline V gene data show CDR1 as SGDLS and CDR2 as YYNGEE. This CDR3 has 18 residues. V lost 3 bases, J lost 0 bases, and 19 bases lay in between. The CDR3 spells CASSESIGLASSYNEQFF. The CDR3 nucleotides read TGTGCCAGCAGCGAATCCATCGGACTCGCTAGCTCCTACAATGAGCAGTTCTTC.

This chain joins TRBV19 and TRBJ1-2, with 7 bases aligning to TRBD1. CDR3 length: 15 amino acids. V shed 1 base, J shed 7 bases, and the junction held 9 bases outside the gene matches. Per the germline V gene, CDR1 is LNHDA and CDR2 is SQIVND (reference sequence). CDR3 in amino acids: CASSIGPGGSSGYTF. CDR3 bases: TGTGCCAGTAGTATAGGCCCAGGGGGGTCGTCTGGCTACACCTTC.

This chain connects TRBV5-4 to TRBJ2-1; D remains ambiguous. Germline CDR1 reads SGHNT; CDR2 reads YYREEE (reference sequence). Trimming removed 0 bases at V and 5 bases at J, with 12 bases between. There are 15 residues in the CDR3. DNA of the CDR3: TGTGCCAGCAGCTTGGCTAATACACTAAACAATGAGCAGTTCTTC. Its protein product is CASSLANTLNNEQFF.

V usage is TRBV18 and J usage is TRBJ2-7, with D maybe TRBD2 (7 bases). Germline CDR1 is KGHSH and CDR2 is LQKENI. The CDR3 consists of 14 residues. Trimming shortened V by 6 bases and J by 1 base, and 13 bases separated the two germline ends. The CDR3 coding sequence is TGTGCCAGCTCGCAGAGGGGGGGTTCCTACGAGCAGTACTTC. Its translation is CASSQRGGSYEQYF.

V and J are TRBV5-1 and TRBJ2-5; the D gene is possibly TRBD2 (5 bases). The CDR3 sequence is 11 residues long. CDR1 is SGHRS and CDR2 is YFSETQ in the germline V gene. The ends were cut back, 4 bases at V and 5 bases at J, with 6 bases in the middle. The CDR3 bases are TGCGCCAGCAGCGAGCGGGAGACCCAGTACTTC. This translates into CASSERETQYF.

The CDR3 region is CATASADTQYF. Written as DNA, the CDR3 is TGTGCCACCGCCAGTGCAGATACGCAGTATTTT. This chain uses TRBV24-1 with TRBJ2-3; D is unresolved. V lost 9 bases and J lost 4, with 7 bases in between. This CDR3 has 11 residues. The V gene's germline CDR1 is KGHDR and CDR2 SFDVKD.

The chain links TRBV11-2 to TRBJ2-3; D not certain. Germline CDR1 reads SGHAT; CDR2 reads FQNNGV. V was shortened by 5 bases and J by 5 bases, with 14 bases between the two germline ends. This CDR3 spans 14 amino acids. The CDR3 reads CASSPQTGGDTQYF. The CDR3, as DNA: TGTGCCAGCAGCCCCCAAACGGGTGGAGATACGCAGTATTTT.

This chain connects TRBV6-1 to TRBJ1-6; 10 nucleotides align to TRBD1. This CDR3 has 17 residues. Germline V gene lookup returns CDR1 MNHNS and CDR2 SASEGT. After removal of 3 bases from V and 4 bases from J, the junction contained 6 bases not matched to a gene. Here the CDR3 reads CASSDRTGGGYNSPLHF. As DNA, the CDR3 is TGTGCCAGCAGTGATCGGACAGGGGGTGGTTATAATTCACCCCTCCACTTT.

J is TRBJ1-2 and V is TRBV3-1 (or the pseudogene TRBV3-2); 9 nucleotides line up with TRBD1. CDR3 length: 13 amino acids. V lost 3 bases and J lost 8; bases outside the gene matches: 4. Germline CDR1 reads LGHDT; CDR2 reads YNNKEL (reference sequence). The CDR3 DNA is TGTGCCAGCAGCCAGGGGACAGGGACCGGCTACACCTTC. This gives the protein CASSQGTGTGYTF.

This clone was counted a single time. The chain joins TRBV9 to TRBJ2-3; D is perhaps TRBD2 (7 bases). Per the germline V gene, CDR1 is SGDLS and CDR2 is YYNGEE. CDR3 length: 15 amino acids. V gave up 2 bases and J gave up 1 base, with 11 bases separating them. This chain's CDR3 is CASSVGGGRTDTQYF. The CDR3 DNA is TGTGCCAGCAGCGTTGGCGGGGGCCGCACAGATACGCAGTATTTT.

V usage is TRBV3-1 (or the pseudogene TRBV3-2) and J usage is TRBJ2-7; D is ambiguous. The CDR3 loop spans 12 amino acids. The V end was cut by 4 bases, the J end by 6 bases, with 10 bases between. Germline V gene lookup returns CDR1 LGHDT and CDR2 YNNKEL (reference sequence). The CDR3 sequence: CASSPRVGEQYF. The CDR3 DNA reads TGTGCCAGCAGCCCTCGGGTCGGCGAGCAGTACTTC.

The sample holds one count of this clone. V gene TRBV6-5 combines with J gene TRBJ2-3; TRBD1 matches 7 bases. This CDR3 has 14 amino acids. CDR1 MNHEY and CDR2 SVGAGI come from the germline V gene. With V trimmed by 11 bases and J by 2 bases, 10 bases remained unmatched. The CDR3 reads CAARQGPITDTQYF. As DNA, the CDR3 is TGTGCCGCAAGACAGGGACCCATCACAGATACGCAGTATTTT.

The chain joins TRBV6-5 to TRBJ1-2, with 8 positions matching TRBD1. V trimming: 1 base; J trimming: 5 bases; junction bases outside the gene matches: 0. The CDR3 extends over 13 amino acids. Germline lookup yields CDR1 MNHEY and CDR2 SVGAGI. The CDR3, as DNA: TGTGCCAGCAGTTACTACAGGGGGTATGGCTACACCTTC. Translated, it gives CASSYYRGYGYTF.

The genes are TRBV5-6 and TRBJ1-1, with D possibly being TRBD1 (6 bases). Trimming stripped 4 bases from V and 11 bases from J, with 18 bases between. The CDR3 spans 13 residues. The germline V gene encodes CDR1 SGHDT and CDR2 YYEEEE. CDR3 DNA: TGTGCCAGCAGCCCACAGGGCAAAGGTGGGGCTTTCTTT. Its translation is CASSPQGKGGAFF.

The rearrangement links TRBV28 to TRBJ2-1, with 8 bases fitting TRBD2. J was trimmed by 10 bases and V by 3 bases; bases with no gene match: 8. CDR1 and CDR2 (germline): MDHEN, SYDVKM. CDR3 length: 14 amino acids. The CDR3 loop is CASSFGSGGIEQFF. The CDR3 DNA reads as TGTGCCAGCAGTTTCGGGAGCGGGGGTATCGAGCAGTTCTTC.

The chain is built from TRBV15 and TRBJ1-5; 7 nucleotides match TRBD1. Per the germline V gene, CDR1 is LNHNV and CDR2 is YYDKDF (reference sequence). CDR3 length equals 18 residues. V shed 2 bases and J 3 bases; nucleotides not matched to a gene: 13. The CDR3 sequence: CATSRTVPGQIFNQPQHF. CDR3 nucleotides: TGTGCCACCAGCAGAACCGTTCCGGGACAGATTTTCAATCAGCCCCAGCATTTT.

The chain uses TRBV18 and TRBJ2-2, with a tentative D call TRBD2 (6 bases). Germline V gene lookup returns CDR1 KGHSH and CDR2 LQKENI. CDR3 length equals 15 residues. The V and J ends lost 3 bases and 0 bases respectively, with 8 bases between them. The CDR3 sequence is CASSPGTANTGELFF. The DNA of the CDR3 is TGTGCCAGCTCACCCGGGACTGCGAACACCGGGGAGCTGTTTTTT.

This clone was observed a few times. The J gene is TRBJ2-3, the V gene TRBV5-1; 10 positions match TRBD1. The CDR3 loop spans 13 amino acids. V lost 7 bases to trimming and J lost 7 bases; unmatched junction nucleotides: 6. Germline V gives CDR1 SGHRS, CDR2 YFSETQ. This CDR3 reads CASLGTGENTQYF. CDR3 nucleotides: TGCGCCAGCCTTGGGACAGGGGAAAATACGCAGTATTTT.